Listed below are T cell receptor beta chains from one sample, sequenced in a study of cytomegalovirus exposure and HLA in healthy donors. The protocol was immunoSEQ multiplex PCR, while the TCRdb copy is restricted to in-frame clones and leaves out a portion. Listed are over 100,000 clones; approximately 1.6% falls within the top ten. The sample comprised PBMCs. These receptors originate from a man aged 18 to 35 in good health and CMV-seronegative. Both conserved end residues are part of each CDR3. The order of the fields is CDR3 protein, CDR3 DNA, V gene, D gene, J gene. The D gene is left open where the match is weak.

CDR3: CASSLLQGPGRSSYNSPLHF
DNA: TGTGCCAGCAGCTTACTACAGGGGCCAGGGAGGAGCTCCTATAATTCACCCCTCCACTTT
V: TRBV5-5
D: TRBD1
J: TRBJ1-6

CDR3: CASSYDPGCSNSPLHF
DNA: TGTGCCAGCAGTTACGACCCGGGATGTTCTAATTCACCCCTCCACTTT
V: TRBV6-7
D: .
J: TRBJ1-6

CDR3: CASSSGGNYGYTF
DNA: TGTGCCAGCAGTTCCGGAGGTAACTATGGCTACACCTTC
V: TRBV28
D: .
J: TRBJ1-2

CDR3: CASSLSGGHSNEQFF
DNA: TGTGCCAGCAGCTTATCGGGGGGCCATTCCAATGAGCAGTTCTTC
V: TRBV7-2
D: .
J: TRBJ2-1

CDR3: CASSQETGGRASGEQFF
DNA: TGCGCCAGCAGCCAAGAAACTGGCGGGAGGGCCAGCGGTGAGCAGTTCTTC
V: TRBV4-3
D: TRBD2
J: TRBJ2-1

CDR3: CASSAGTGGSGANVLTF
DNA: TGTGCCAGCAGCGCAGGGACAGGGGGCTCTGGGGCCAACGTCCTGACTTTC
V: TRBV9
D: TRBD1
J: TRBJ2-6

CDR3: CPQQTGKKGSPLHF
DNA: TGTCCACAACAAACAGGAAAAAAAGGTTCACCCCTCCACTTT
V: TRBV6-4
D: .
J: TRBJ1-6

CDR3: CASLDRGTIYF
DNA: TGTGCCAGCCTAGACAGGGGTACCATATATTTT
V: TRBV2
D: TRBD1
J: TRBJ1-3

CDR3: CASSSLGQLDGDNSPLHF
DNA: TGTGCCAGCAGTTCCCTCGGACAGTTAGACGGGGATAATTCACCCCTCCACTTT
V: TRBV28
D: .
J: TRBJ1-6

CDR3: CASRGAAGQGQETQYF
DNA: TGTGCCAGCCGGGGTGCCGCGGGACAGGGCCAAGAGACCCAGTACTTC
V: TRBV2
D: TRBD1
J: TRBJ2-5

CDR3: CASSPPGRDTEAFF
DNA: TGTGCCAGCAGTCCCCCCGGGAGAGACACTGAAGCTTTCTTT
V: TRBV28
D: .
J: TRBJ1-1

CDR3: CASREGGGDGYTF
DNA: TGTGCCAGCAGGGAGGGAGGGGGGGATGGCTACACCTTC
V: TRBV28
D: .
J: TRBJ1-2

CDR3: CASSYSSTGIHEQYF
DNA: TGTGCCAGCAGTTACTCCTCGACAGGGATCCACGAGCAGTACTTC
V: TRBV6-6
D: TRBD1
J: TRBJ2-7

CDR3: CASTSPGTGSHEQYF
DNA: TGTGCCAGCACTTCACCCGGGACAGGGAGCCACGAGCAGTACTTC
V: TRBV28
D: TRBD1
J: TRBJ2-7

CDR3: CASSIGDSSTDTQYF
DNA: TGTGCCAGTAGTATAGGGGACAGTAGCACAGATACGCAGTATTTT
V: TRBV19
D: TRBD1
J: TRBJ2-3

CDR3: CASSLVLGSSGNTIYF
DNA: TGTGCCAGCAGCTTAGTCTTGGGGAGCTCTGGAAACACCATATATTTT
V: TRBV11-2
D: .
J: TRBJ1-3

CDR3: CASSESGQLYEQYF
DNA: TGTGCCAGCAGTGAATCGGGACAGCTCTACGAGCAGTACTTC
V: TRBV25-1
D: TRBD1
J: TRBJ2-7

CDR3: CASSLTSGSSYEQYF
DNA: TGTGCCAGCAGCTTGACTAGCGGAAGCTCCTACGAGCAGTACTTC
V: TRBV5-4
D: TRBD2
J: TRBJ2-7

CDR3: CASSEEPGLHYEQYF
DNA: TGTGCCAGCAGCGAGGAGCCGGGACTCCACTACGAGCAGTACTTC
V: TRBV7-9
D: .
J: TRBJ2-7

CDR3: CASSSAGQGVLHYTF
DNA: TGTGCCAGCAGTTCTGCCGGGCAGGGGGTACTTCACTACACCTTC
V: TRBV6-5
D: TRBD1
J: TRBJ1-2

CDR3: CASSLTSGRVNTGELFF
DNA: TGCGCCAGCAGCTTGACTAGCGGGAGGGTAAACACCGGGGAGCTGTTTTTT
V: TRBV5-1
D: TRBD2
J: TRBJ2-2

CDR3: CASSSGQGITGELFF
DNA: TGTGCCAGCAGCTCCGGACAGGGGATTACCGGGGAGCTGTTTTTT
V: TRBV11-1
D: TRBD1
J: TRBJ2-2

CDR3: CAWSGGSSGGASPAKNIQYF
DNA: TGTGCCTGGAGTGGGGGCTCTAGCGGGGGGGCCAGTCCGGCCAAAAACATTCAGTACTTC
V: TRBV30
D: TRBD2
J: TRBJ2-4

CDR3: CASRLAGVLETQYF
DNA: TGTGCCAGCAGATTAGCGGGGGTGTTAGAGACCCAGTACTTC
V: TRBV6-6
D: TRBD2
J: TRBJ2-5

CDR3: CASGGRGPGGELFF
DNA: TGTGCCAGCGGTGGGAGGGGCCCTGGCGGGGAGCTGTTTTTT
V: TRBV7-9
D: TRBD2
J: TRBJ2-2

CDR3: CASSVSRSQRVPSYGYTF
DNA: TGTGCCAGCAGCGTGAGTCGCAGCCAGAGGGTCCCCTCCTATGGCTACACCTTC
V: TRBV9
D: .
J: TRBJ1-2

CDR3: CASSQGLQGASYNEQFF
DNA: TGCGCCAGCAGCCAAGGCCTCCAGGGGGCCTCCTACAATGAGCAGTTCTTC
V: TRBV4-3
D: TRBD1
J: TRBJ2-1

CDR3: CASRRQSGEQYF
DNA: TGTGCCAGCAGAAGACAGTCCGGCGAGCAGTACTTC
V: TRBV6-5
D: .
J: TRBJ2-7

CDR3: CASSLGLAVYEQYF
DNA: TGTGCCAGCAGCTTAGGACTAGCGGTCTACGAGCAGTACTTC
V: TRBV7-2
D: TRBD2
J: TRBJ2-7

CDR3: CASSQGQVTPGELFF
DNA: TGCGCCAGCAGCCAAGGGCAGGTGACACCCGGGGAGCTGTTTTTT
V: TRBV4-3
D: .
J: TRBJ2-2

CDR3: CASRRGWERINYGYTF
DNA: TGTGCCAGCAGGCGGGGATGGGAGAGAATTAACTATGGCTACACCTTC
V: TRBV7-2
D: .
J: TRBJ1-2

CDR3: CASSPLSGGLTDTQYF
DNA: TGTGCCAGCAGCCCTCTCAGCGGCGGACTCACAGATACGCAGTATTTT
V: TRBV9
D: .
J: TRBJ2-3

CDR3: CAGRQRAGGTNNEQFF
DNA: TGTGCGGGACGTCAGCGGGCAGGGGGCACGAACAATGAGCAGTTCTTC
V: TRBV2
D: TRBD1
J: TRBJ2-1

CDR3: CAWRRREDTEAFF
DNA: TGTGCCTGGAGACGACGGGAGGACACTGAAGCTTTCTTT
V: TRBV30
D: .
J: TRBJ1-1

CDR3: CASSLDSGKNTGELFF
DNA: TGTGCCAGCTCCCTAGATAGCGGGAAGAACACCGGGGAGCTGTTTTTT
V: TRBV18
D: TRBD2
J: TRBJ2-2